This T cell receptor beta chain was captured by sequencing in a study of T cell clones after liver transplantation. Using immunoSEQ multiplex PCR, the repertoire was profiled, and TCRdb retains in-frame clones only, with some absent. Found here are more than 100,000 clones, approximately 79% of them singletons; the top ten hold roughly 3.1%. V was cut by 4 bases and J by 4 bases, with 19 bases left in between. Germline values: CDR1 MNHEY, CDR2 SMNVEV (reference sequence). This CDR3 is built from 16 residues. This sequence was found in a human patient who received a liver transplant. A share of the T cells may be of graft donor origin. The V gene is TRBV27, the J gene TRBJ1-2; D is possibly TRBD1 (6 bases). The sample consisted of CD4+ T cells from blood, taken approximately 4 years after liver transplant. The CDR3 bases are TGTGCCAGCAGTTCCACTAGTTCCGGGGGCGGCTATGGCTACACCTTC. Amino acid sequence: CASSSTSSGGGYGYTF.